This is a list of T cell receptor beta chains from one sample in a study of cytomegalovirus exposure and HLA in healthy donors. Sequenced by immunoSEQ multiplex PCR; TCRdb stores in-frame clones only, minus some. The sample has under 200,000 clones, around three quarters seen once. Material: PBMCs. These receptors were taken from a woman in her 30s in good health and CMV-seropositive. CDR3s include the opening cysteine and the closing phenylalanine or tryptophan. A D gene is named only where the DNA matches it firmly. For some rows the clone size is stated as once, few or many, or as a class when expanded; others skip it.

TRBJ2-1,TRBD2,TRBV6-5,-,TGTGCCAGCAGTTACCTCCGGGGGGATCTGTACAATGAGCAGTTCTTC,CASSYLRGDLYNEQFF
TRBJ1-5,-,TRBV7-2,-,TGTGCCAGCAGCACATTCCAGGGGAGCAATCAGCCCCAGCATTTT,CASSTFQGSNQPQHF
TRBJ2-3,TRBD2,TRBV4-3,-,TGCGCCAGCAGCCAACTAGCGGGGGGCACAGATACGCAGTATTTT,CASSQLAGGTDTQYF
TRBJ2-5,-,TRBV13,-,TGTGCCAGCAGCTCCTCCGAAGCAGCGGCTAGGGAGGAGACCCAGTACTTC,CASSSSEAAAREETQYF
TRBJ2-7,TRBD2,TRBV13,-,TGTGCCAGCAGCCTGGGGACTAACTCCTACGAGCAGTACTTC,CASSLGTNSYEQYF
TRBJ1-1,-,TRBV7-2,few,TGTGCCAGCAGCTTAGGTTGGAGACAGGAAGCTTTCTTT,CASSLGWRQEAFF
TRBJ1-1,TRBD1,TRBV12-5,-,TGTGCTAGTGGTTTAACCGCCGGGACAGCGAACACTGAAGCTTTCTTT,CASGLTAGTANTEAFF
TRBJ2-7,-,TRBV6-1,-,TGTGCCAGCAGTGGCGCGGGTTTGGAATACGAGCAGTACTTC,CASSGAGLEYEQYF
TRBJ2-1,-,TRBV5-4,-,TGTGCCAGCAGCTTGGGCCGGGAGCAGTTCTTC,CASSLGREQFF
TRBJ2-5,TRBD2,TRBV7-7,-,TGTGCCAGCAGCTCATCGGGACTAGCGCGAGAGACCCAGTACTTC,CASSSSGLARETQYF
TRBJ1-2,TRBD1,TRBV5-1,-,TGCGCCAGCAGCTTGGACTTTACAGGGGGCTGGGGCTACACCTTC,CASSLDFTGGWGYTF
TRBJ2-1,TRBD1,TRBV6-1,-,TGTGCCACTGAAAGGGACAGGGACAATGAGCAGTTCTTC,CATERDRDNEQFF
TRBJ2-2,TRBD2,TRBV7-9,-,TGTGCCAGCAGCCCCGGACTAGCGGGGCTGAACACCGGGGAGCTGTTTTTT,CASSPGLAGLNTGELFF
TRBJ2-5,TRBD1,TRBV6-1,-,TGTGCCAGCAGTGCTGGACAGGGGCGCGTAGAGACCCAGTACTTC,CASSAGQGRVETQYF
TRBJ2-5,TRBD2,TRBV2,-,TGTGCCAGCAGCGGGGCGGGACTAGCGTCTGAGACCCAGTACTTC,CASSGAGLASETQYF